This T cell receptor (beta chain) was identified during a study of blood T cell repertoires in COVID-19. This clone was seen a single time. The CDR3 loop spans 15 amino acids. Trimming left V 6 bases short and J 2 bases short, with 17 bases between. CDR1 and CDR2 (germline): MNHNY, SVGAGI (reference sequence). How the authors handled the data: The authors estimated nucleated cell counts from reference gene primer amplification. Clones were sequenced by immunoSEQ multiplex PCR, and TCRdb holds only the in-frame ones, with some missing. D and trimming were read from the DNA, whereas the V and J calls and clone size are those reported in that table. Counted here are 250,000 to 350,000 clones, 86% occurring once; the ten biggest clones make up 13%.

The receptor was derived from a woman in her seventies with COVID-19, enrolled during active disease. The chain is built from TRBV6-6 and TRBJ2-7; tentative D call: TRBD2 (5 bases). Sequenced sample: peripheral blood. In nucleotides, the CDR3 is TGTGCCAGCAGCCCTCCCGATCCCGGGACCTACGAGCAGTACTTC. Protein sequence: CASSPPDPGTYEQYF.